What follows are 26 T cell receptor beta chains derived from one specimen sequenced in a study of blood T cell repertoires in COVID-19. Libraries were prepared by immunoSEQ multiplex PCR; TCRdb keeps only in-frame clonotypes and omits some of them. The sample holds 130,000 to 150,000 clones; about 86% are singletons and the top ten take 3%. The sample consisted of peripheral blood. These TCRs come from a woman of 80 years or more with acute or convalescent COVID-19.

The chain combines TRBV7-2 with TRBJ1-5; perhaps TRBD1 as D (6 bases). The CDR3 runs to 14 residues. Trimming stripped 5 bases from V and 7 bases from J, with 15 bases between. CDR1 is SGHTA, CDR2 FQGNSA, per germline. For the CDR3, the DNA is TGTGCCAGCAGCCCAAGGGGGTTCGGCCAGCCCCAGCATTTT. Its translation is CASSPRGFGQPQHF.

The genes are TRBV28 and TRBJ1-3; 9 bases line up with TRBD1. The CDR3 sequence is 17 residues long. V gave up 7 bases and J gave up 1 base; unmatched junction bases: 11. Germline CDR1 reads MDHEN; CDR2 reads SYDVKM. The CDR3 region is CASTTGDRVLSGNTIYF. The DNA of the CDR3 is TGTGCCAGCACAACTGGGGACAGGGTACTTTCTGGAAACACCATATATTTT.

This chain uses TRBV9 with TRBJ2-2; no clear D. V was clipped by 2 bases and J by 0 bases, with 5 bases between them. Germline CDR1 SGDLS, CDR2 YYNGEE. CDR3 length: 14 residues. CDR3 nucleotide sequence: TGTGCCAGCAGCGTCTCCCCGAACACCGGGGAGCTGTTTTTT. As protein: CASSVSPNTGELFF. The whole variable domain, remainder taken from reference TRBV9 and TRBJ2-2, is DSGVTQTPKHLITATGQRVTLRCSPRSGDLSVYWYQQSLDQGLQFLIQYYNGEERAKGNILERFSAQQFPDLHSELNLSSLELGDSALYFCASSVSPNTGELFFGEGSRLTVL.

This clone was observed a handful of times. The chain recombines TRBV5-4 with TRBJ1-4; D unresolved. This CDR3 contains 17 residues. Germline V gives CDR1 SGHNT, CDR2 YYREEE (reference sequence). V lost 4 bases to trimming and J lost 0 bases, with 16 bases between them. The CDR3 sequence is CASSPGSTTATNEKLFF. The CDR3 DNA reads as TGTGCCAGCAGCCCGGGATCTACTACTGCAACTAATGAAAAACTGTTTTTT.

The V gene is TRBV9, the J gene TRBJ1-1; 7 bases agree with TRBD1. Germline assignment: CDR1 SGDLS and CDR2 YYNGEE. The CDR3 contains 14 residues. Trimming took 4 bases from V and 6 from J; bases not matched to a gene: 9. CDR3 nucleotide sequence: TGTGCCAGCAGCTTAAGACAGGGTAGCCCTGAAGCTTTCTTT. Protein sequence: CASSLRQGSPEAFF.

V and J are TRBV5-1 and TRBJ2-1, with D possibly TRBD2 on 7 matching bases. The V end lost 0 bases, the J end lost 7 bases, and 11 bases lay between the germline ends. This CDR3 is built from 14 residues. Germline-derived CDR1 and CDR2 are SGHRS and YFSETQ. The DNA for the CDR3 is TGCGCCAGCAGCTTGGTGGGGGGGCGGAATGAGCAGTTCTTC. Translated, it gives CASSLVGGRNEQFF. The full variable domain, its missing parts supplied by reference TRBV5-1 and TRBJ2-1, is KAGVTQTPRYLIKTRGQQVTLSCSPISGHRSVSWYQQTPGQGLQFLFEYFSETQRNKGNFPGRFSGRQFSNSRSEMNVSTLELGDSALYLCASSLVGGRNEQFFGPGTRLTVL.

J is TRBJ1-2 and V is TRBV29-1; 8 nucleotides line up with TRBD1. CDR1 and CDR2 (germline): SQVTM, ANQGSEA. The length of the CDR3 is 14 residues. Trimming cost V 7 bases and J 4 bases; bases outside gene matches: 11. Here the CDR3 DNA reads TGCAGCGGGACCCAGGGGGCTGAGATCTATGGCTACACCTTC. Translating gives CSGTQGAEIYGYTF.

The rearrangement links TRBV6-1 to TRBJ2-7; 10 bases are shared with TRBD2. V lost 1 base, J lost 3 bases, and 3 bases stayed unmatched. The germline gives CDR1 MNHNS, CDR2 SASEGT. The CDR3 has 15 residues. For the CDR3, the DNA is TGTGCCAGCAGTGAAGGGAGCGGGGGGGACTACGAGCAGTACTTC. Its protein product is CASSEGSGGDYEQYF.

The V gene is TRBV7-3, the J gene TRBJ1-6; D is possibly TRBD1 (6 bases). The CDR3 has 16 amino acids. Germline loops: CDR1 SGHTA, CDR2 FQGTGA. The V end lost 3 bases, the J end lost 5 bases, and 14 bases lay between the germline ends. The CDR3 spells CASSFFLQGNNSPLHF. The CDR3 DNA follows: TGTGCCAGCAGCTTTTTTTTACAGGGAAATAATTCACCCCTCCACTTT.

This clone was recorded a few times. The chain couples TRBV7-3 to TRBJ2-1, with TRBD1 matching 7 bases. The V segment lost 4 bases and the J segment 9 bases; nucleotides outside the gene matches: 9. Germline CDR1 is SGHTA and CDR2 is FQGTGA. There are 14 residues in the CDR3. CDR3 DNA sequence: TGTGCCAGCAGCTCGAGACAGGGTAAATCTGAGCAGTTCTTC. It specifies CASSSRQGKSEQFF.

A single count supports this clone. In DNA form, the CDR3 reads TGTGCCAGGATACGGGGGATAGGGGAGCAGTACTTC. As protein: CARIRGIGEQYF. The chain combines TRBV6-6 with TRBJ2-7; weak D call: TRBD2 (6 bases). Germline V CDR1 and CDR2: MNHNY, SVGAGI (reference sequence). CDR3 length equals 12 residues. Trimming took off 9 bases at V and 7 bases at J, with 16 bases between the two ends.

The chain employs TRBV9 and TRBJ1-1, with TRBD1 identical over 9 bases. Germline CDR1 and CDR2: SGDLS and YYNGEE. After removal of 0 bases from V and 5 bases from J, the junction contained 8 bases not matched to a gene. The CDR3 consists of 16 residues. The CDR3 sequence is CASSVENRGRVTEAFF. As DNA, the CDR3 is TGTGCCAGCAGCGTAGAGAACAGGGGGCGCGTGACTGAAGCTTTCTTT.

The chain joins TRBV12-2 to TRBJ1-2; the table's D gene call, TRBD1, was not cross checked with the DNA. TRBV12-2 is a listed pseudogene. This CDR3 spans 15 amino acids. This CDR3 reads CASRLGSGLHYGYTF. DNA of the CDR3: TGTGCAAGTCGCTTAGGGTCAGGGTTACACTATGGCTACACCTTC.

The V and J genes are TRBV5-1 and TRBJ1-1; D may be TRBD1 (5 bases). The CDR3 covers 13 residues. The V and J ends lost 3 bases and 1 base respectively, with 7 bases between them. Looked up from germline, CDR1 is SGHRS and CDR2 is YFSETQ. The CDR3 DNA sequence: TGCGCCAGCAGCTGGGGCCGGAACACTGAAGCTTTCTTT. Translating gives CASSWGRNTEAFF.

The chain uses TRBV18 and TRBJ1-1; D is undetermined. This CDR3 is built from 16 residues. The V and J ends lost 3 bases and 1 base respectively, with 15 bases between them. CDR1 and CDR2 from the germline V gene are KGHSH and LQKENI. CDR3 sequence (DNA): TGTGCCAGCTCACCCTTAACCCGGGGAGGGAACACTGAAGCTTTCTTT. Protein product: CASSPLTRGGNTEAFF.

This clone was picked up many times. The chain uses TRBV2 and TRBJ2-7; a weak D match, TRBD2 (5 bases). V lost 3 bases, J lost 2 bases, and 11 bases lay in between. Germline V CDR1 and CDR2: SNHLY, FYNNEI. This CDR3 has 14 residues. In DNA form, the CDR3 reads TGTGCCAGCAGTGAGGGCCTAGCCCCCTACGAGCAGTACTTC. It is translated as CASSEGLAPYEQYF.

The genes are TRBV11-3 and TRBJ1-1; D is uncertain. The CDR3 sequence is 13 residues long. Germline V gene sequence: CDR1 SGHNT, CDR2 YENEEA. V was shortened by 3 bases and J by 1 base, with 6 bases between the two germline ends. As DNA, the CDR3 is TGTGCCAGCAGCTTGGCTAGGAACACTGAAGCTTTCTTT. This gives the protein CASSLARNTEAFF.

J is TRBJ1-2 and V is TRBV6-5; D is possibly TRBD1 (6 bases). Germline assignment: CDR1 MNHEY and CDR2 SVGAGI. The CDR3 runs to 14 residues. Trimming removed 6 bases from V and 0 bases from J, with 11 bases in between. The CDR3 here is CASSRTATNYGYTF. The CDR3 nucleotides read TGTGCCAGCAGCCGGACAGCGACTAACTATGGCTACACCTTC.

The chain joins TRBV5-6 to TRBJ1-2; 7 bases align to TRBD1. Germline V gives CDR1 SGHDT, CDR2 YYEEEE. Germline trimming cut 5 bases from V and 5 bases from J; bases unmatched to any gene: 6. The CDR3 totals 13 residues. The CDR3 DNA is TGTGCCAGCAGACCCAGGGGGTTATATGGCTACACCTTC. Amino acids: CASRPRGLYGYTF.

This chain joins TRBV9 and TRBJ1-1; weak D call: TRBD1 (5 bases). Germline V gene sequence: CDR1 SGDLS, CDR2 YYNGEE. The V and J ends lost 0 bases and 11 bases respectively, with 17 bases between them. The CDR3 sequence is 14 residues long. CDR3 amino acids: CASSVGGGTGDAFF. The CDR3 coding sequence is TGTGCCAGCAGCGTAGGTGGGGGGACGGGCGATGCTTTCTTT.

The CDR3 bases are TGTGCCAGCAGCTTAGTTTGGGGGGGGCAGGGAATGAACACTGAAGCTTTCTTT. As protein: CASSLVWGGQGMNTEAFF. The genes are TRBV11-2 and TRBJ1-1; D is possibly TRBD1 (6 bases). Trimming removed 1 base at V and 0 bases at J, with 18 bases between. Germline values: CDR1 SGHAT, CDR2 FQNNGV. The CDR3 contains 18 residues.

The chain employs TRBV18 and TRBJ1-5, with D uncertain. The CDR3 is made up of 15 amino acids. Trimming removed 0 bases from V and 7 bases from J, with 13 bases in between. From germline, CDR1 is KGHSH and CDR2 LQKENI. In DNA form, the CDR3 reads TGTGCCAGCTCACCACCGGGAAGGGCGGGACAGCCCCAGCATTTT. Encoded protein: CASSPPGRAGQPQHF.

This clone has just one count. The CDR3 here is CSGSTGATEAFF. The CDR3, as DNA: TGCAGCGGCTCGACAGGGGCCACTGAAGCTTTCTTT. The gene calls are TRBV29-1 and TRBJ1-1; 8 positions agree with TRBD1. J gave up 4 bases and V 7 bases, and 5 bases lay outside the gene matches. Germline V lookup: CDR1 SQVTM, CDR2 ANQGSEA. The CDR3 spans 12 residues.

CDR3: CASSERPPSGVTNTGELFF. The CDR3 nucleotides are TGTGCCAGCAGTGAACGTCCCCCTAGCGGGGTTACTAACACCGGGGAGCTGTTTTTT. This chain uses TRBV2 with TRBJ2-2; the match to TRBD2 covers 9 bases. The ends lost 2 bases at V and 2 bases at J; junction bases unmatched: 12. Germline V lookup: CDR1 SNHLY, CDR2 FYNNEI. The CDR3 runs 19 residues.

V and J are TRBV19 and TRBJ2-1; TRBD2 matches at 8 bases. The CDR3 totals 17 residues. The germline V gene encodes CDR1 LNHDA and CDR2 SQIVND (reference sequence). Trimming took 7 bases from V and 0 from J; bases not matched to a gene: 11. The CDR3 DNA sequence: TGTGCCAGTAACCGCGCGGGGGGTCCTAGCTCCTACAATGAGCAGTTCTTC. Protein sequence: CASNRAGGPSSYNEQFF.

This clone showed up just once. The chain couples TRBV18 to TRBJ2-3, with D possibly matching TRBD2 (5 bases). V was trimmed by 3 bases and J by 2 bases, leaving 9 bases between them. Germline CDR1 KGHSH, CDR2 LQKENI. This CDR3 region has 14 residues. The CDR3 DNA reads as TGTGCCAGCTCACCCGCTAGCACCACAGATACGCAGTATTTT. It codes for CASSPASTTDTQYF.